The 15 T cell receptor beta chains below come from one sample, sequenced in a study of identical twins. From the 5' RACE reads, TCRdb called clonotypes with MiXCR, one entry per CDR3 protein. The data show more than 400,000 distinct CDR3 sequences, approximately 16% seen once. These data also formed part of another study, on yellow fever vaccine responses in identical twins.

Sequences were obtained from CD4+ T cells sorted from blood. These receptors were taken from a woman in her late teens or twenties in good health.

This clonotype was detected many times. CDR3 sequence: CSAKSSGSTPNQYF. For the CDR3, the DNA is TGCAGTGCTAAATCTAGCGGGAGCACACCAAACCAGTACTTC. The chain uses TRBV20-1 and TRBJ2-5, with 10 bases fitting TRBD2. Germline values: CDR1 DFQATT, CDR2 SNEGSKA (reference sequence). J was trimmed by 10 bases and V by 4 bases; bases with no gene match: 12. This CDR3 spans 14 amino acids.

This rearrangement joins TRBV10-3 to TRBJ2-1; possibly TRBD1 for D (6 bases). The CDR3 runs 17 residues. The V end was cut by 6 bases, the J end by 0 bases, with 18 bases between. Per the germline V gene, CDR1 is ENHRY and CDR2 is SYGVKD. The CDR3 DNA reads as TGTGCCATCAGCCAGCGACAGGTGGTTGGCTCCTACAATGAGCAGTTCTTC. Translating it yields CAISQRQVVGSYNEQFF.

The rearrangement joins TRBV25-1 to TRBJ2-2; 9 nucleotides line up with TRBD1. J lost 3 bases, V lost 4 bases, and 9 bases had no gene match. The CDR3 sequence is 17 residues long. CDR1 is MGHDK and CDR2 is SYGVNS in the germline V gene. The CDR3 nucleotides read TGTGCCAGCAGTGCACTCCCGGGACAGGGTGACACCGGGGAGCTGTTTTTT. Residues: CASSALPGQGDTGELFF.

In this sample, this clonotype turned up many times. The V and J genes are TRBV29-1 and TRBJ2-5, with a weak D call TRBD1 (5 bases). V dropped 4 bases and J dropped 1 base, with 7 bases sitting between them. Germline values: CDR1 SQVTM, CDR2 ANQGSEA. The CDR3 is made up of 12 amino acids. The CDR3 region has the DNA TGCAGCGTTGGACAGCTCCAAGAGACCCAGTACTTC. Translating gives CSVGQLQETQYF. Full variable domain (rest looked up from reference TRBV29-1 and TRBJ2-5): SAVISQKPSRDICQRGTSLTIQCQVDSQVTMMFWYRQQPGQSLTLIATANQGSEATYESGFVIDKFPISRPNLTFSTLTVSNMSPEDSSIYLCSVGQLQETQYFGPGTRLLVL.

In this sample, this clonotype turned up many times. The CDR3 coding sequence is TGTGCCAGCAGTTTCGTTGGGGGGCAAATCTACGAGCAGTACTTC. Amino acids: CASSFVGGQIYEQYF. The V gene is TRBV28, the J gene TRBJ2-7; D tentatively reads TRBD1 or TRBD2 (6 bases each). CDR1 and CDR2 from the germline V gene are MDHEN and SYDVKM. The CDR3 extends over 15 amino acids. The ends were cut back, 3 bases at V and 3 bases at J, with 15 bases in the middle.

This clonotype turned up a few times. CDR3 DNA: TGTGCCAGCAGTTCGCAGGGGCCTAACTATGGCTACACCTTC. This translates into CASSSQGPNYGYTF. This chain connects TRBV12-3 or TRBV12-4 to TRBJ1-2; D perhaps matches TRBD1 (6 bases). Trimming pared 4 bases from V and 0 bases from J, leaving 9 bases between. This CDR3 has 14 amino acids.

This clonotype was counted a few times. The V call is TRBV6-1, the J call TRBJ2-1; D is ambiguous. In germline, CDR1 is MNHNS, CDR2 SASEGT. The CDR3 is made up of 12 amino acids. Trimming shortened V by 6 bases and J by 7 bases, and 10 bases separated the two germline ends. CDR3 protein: CASRATRNEQFF. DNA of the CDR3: TGTGCCAGCAGGGCAACGCGGAATGAGCAGTTCTTC.

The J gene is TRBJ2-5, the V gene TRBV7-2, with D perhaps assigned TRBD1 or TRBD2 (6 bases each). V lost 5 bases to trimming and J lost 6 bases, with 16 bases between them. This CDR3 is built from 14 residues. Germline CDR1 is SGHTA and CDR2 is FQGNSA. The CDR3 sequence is CASSQGREVKTQYF. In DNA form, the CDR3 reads TGTGCCAGCAGCCAGGGGCGGGAAGTGAAGACCCAGTACTTC.

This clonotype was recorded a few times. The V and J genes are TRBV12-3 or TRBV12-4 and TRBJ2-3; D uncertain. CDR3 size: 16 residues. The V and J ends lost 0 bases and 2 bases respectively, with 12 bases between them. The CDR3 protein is CASSLAPGGLTDTQYF. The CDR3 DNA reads TGTGCCAGCAGTTTAGCTCCCGGCGGTCTCACAGATACGCAGTATTTT.

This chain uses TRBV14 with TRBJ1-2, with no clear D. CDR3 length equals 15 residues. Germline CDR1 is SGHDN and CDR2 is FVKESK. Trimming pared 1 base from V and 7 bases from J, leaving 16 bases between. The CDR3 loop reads CASSQGVEPWLGYTF. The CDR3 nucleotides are TGTGCCAGCAGCCAAGGGGTTGAACCCTGGCTTGGCTACACCTTC. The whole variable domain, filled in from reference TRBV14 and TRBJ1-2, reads EAGVTQFPSHSVIEKGQTVTLRCDPISGHDNLYWYRRVMGKEIKFLLHFVKESKQDESGMPNNRFLAERTGGTYSTLKVQPAELEDSGVYFCASSQGVEPWLGYTFGSGTRLTVV.

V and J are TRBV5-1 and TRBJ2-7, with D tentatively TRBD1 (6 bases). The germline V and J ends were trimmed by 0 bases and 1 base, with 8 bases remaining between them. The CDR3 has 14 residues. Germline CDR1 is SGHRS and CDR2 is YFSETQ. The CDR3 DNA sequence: TGCGCCAGCAGCTTGGACAGGGAATCCTACGAGCAGTACGTC. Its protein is CASSLDRESYEQYV.

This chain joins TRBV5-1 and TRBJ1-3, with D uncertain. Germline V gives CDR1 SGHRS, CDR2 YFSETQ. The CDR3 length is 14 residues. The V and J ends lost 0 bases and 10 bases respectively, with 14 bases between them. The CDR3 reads CASSLARPEGTIYF. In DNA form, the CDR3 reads TGCGCCAGCAGCTTGGCCAGACCCGAAGGGACCATATATTTT.

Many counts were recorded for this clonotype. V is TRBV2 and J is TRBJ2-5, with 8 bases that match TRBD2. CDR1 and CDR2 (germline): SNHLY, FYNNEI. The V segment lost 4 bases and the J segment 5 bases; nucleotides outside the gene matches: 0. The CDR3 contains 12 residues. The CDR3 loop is CASSAGGETQYF. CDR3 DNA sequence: TGTGCCAGCAGTGCGGGAGGGGAGACCCAGTACTTC.

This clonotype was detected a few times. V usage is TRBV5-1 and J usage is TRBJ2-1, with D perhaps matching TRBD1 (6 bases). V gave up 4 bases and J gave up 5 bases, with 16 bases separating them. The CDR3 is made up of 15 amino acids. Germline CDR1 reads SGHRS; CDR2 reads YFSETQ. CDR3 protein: CASSKEGQDNNEQFF. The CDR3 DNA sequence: TGCGCCAGCAGCAAAGAGGGACAAGACAACAATGAGCAGTTCTTC. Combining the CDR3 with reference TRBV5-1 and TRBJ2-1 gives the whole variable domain KAGVTQTPRYLIKTRGQQVTLSCSPISGHRSVSWYQQTPGQGLQFLFEYFSETQRNKGNFPGRFSGRQFSNSRSEMNVSTLELGDSALYLCASSKEGQDNNEQFFGPGTRLTVL.

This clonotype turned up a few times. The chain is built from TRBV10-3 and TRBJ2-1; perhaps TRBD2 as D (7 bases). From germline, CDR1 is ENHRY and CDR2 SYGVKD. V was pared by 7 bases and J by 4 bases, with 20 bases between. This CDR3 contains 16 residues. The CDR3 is CAIKNGGGSNYNEQFF. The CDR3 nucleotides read TGTGCCATCAAAAACGGGGGCGGGAGTAATTACAATGAGCAGTTCTTC.